Sequencing of this TCR beta chain was carried out in a study of technical replicates of blood from a few donors. The CDR3 covers 16 residues. Germline values: CDR1 MNHNS, CDR2 SASEGT. V shed 3 bases and J 5 bases; nucleotides not matched to a gene: 7. The repertoire was sequenced with immunoSEQ multiplex PCR; TCRdb's copy has only in-frame clones and lacks some. The sample has tens of thousands of clones, less than 95% seen once; the top ten hold more than 0.25%. This chain connects TRBV6-1 to TRBJ1-4; 9 nucleotides agree with TRBD1. The clonotype originates from a human donor in good health. The sample consisted of T cells isolated from PBMCs. CDR3 residues: CASSDPGQGRNEKLFF. The CDR3 DNA reads TGTGCCAGCAGTGACCCTGGACAGGGGCGGAATGAAAAACTGTTTTTT.